This TCR beta chain derives from a study of blood T cell repertoires in COVID-19. Study at large: Donors in the United States, Italy and Spain gave samples during acute or convalescent COVID-19. T cells, B-cell-depleted T cells, or PBMCs provided the cDNA or gDNA that served as material.

In the original workflow: From reference gene primer amplification, estimates of nucleated cell counts were derived. TCRdb keeps only in-frame clones here, not all; method: immunoSEQ multiplex PCR. For V, J and clone size, that table is used; D and trimming come from the DNA. The sample records some 31,000 clones, about 87% being singletons. The CDR3 runs 14 residues. Germline V gene data show CDR1 as MNHNS and CDR2 as SASEGT. With 1 base removed from V and 4 bases from J, the gap between germline ends came to 8 bases. The rearrangement uses TRBV6-1 and TRBJ2-1, with a possible D match to TRBD1 (5 bases). The receptor's source is a human donor in a cohort sampled during active COVID-19. The donor label of this sample is uncertain. The specimen was peripheral blood. The CDR3 loop is CASSEGGGYNEQFF. In nucleotides, the CDR3 is TGTGCCAGCAGTGAAGGGGGCGGATACAATGAGCAGTTCTTC.